The present T cell receptor (beta chain) was sequenced within a study of post-analysis software for immune sequencing data. Study-level information: The disease courses covered relapsing-remitting, secondary progressive and progressive-relapsing multiple sclerosis.

This clonotype was seen a handful of times. Its antigen is not identified. Carried by the TCR beta cDNA libraries were unique molecular identifiers. Some 500,000 cDNA molecules were obtained from around 1 to 9.1 million T cells. TCRdb redid the calling of the PCR reads with MiXCR, one entry per CDR3 protein. Of about 430,000 distinct CDR3 sequences listed, approximately 42% are singletons. V was shortened by 5 bases and J by 1 base, with 9 bases between the two germline ends. CDR3 length: 14 amino acids. Germline V gives CDR1 SGHTA, CDR2 FQGNSA. Overall study findings and caveats: Roughly 5 TRBV segments occurring more often in patients than controls included TRBV5-6, TRBV5-1 and TRBV20-1. With F measure, samples from one preparation batch clustered together strongly. Comparison with controls showed significantly lower normalized Chao1 diversity in multiple sclerosis patients.

This TCR was recovered from a girl aged 2-10 years with multiple sclerosis. This chain links TRBV7-2 with TRBJ2-4; tentative D call: TRBD2 (5 bases). Source material: blood. CDR3 amino acids: CASSATRAKNIQYF. The CDR3 DNA reads as TGTGCCAGCAGCGCCACTAGGGCCAAAAACATTCAGTACTTC. Full variable domain (remainder filled in from reference TRBV7-2 and TRBJ2-4): GAGVSQSPSNKVTEKGKDVELRCDPISGHTALYWYRQSLGQGLEFLIYFQGNSAPDKSGLPSDRFSAERTGGSVSTLTIQRTQQEDSAVYLCASSATRAKNIQYFGAGTRLSVL.